This T cell receptor beta chain was sequenced during a study of T cells in Graves' hyperthyroidism and ophthalmopathy. Per the germline V gene, CDR1 is GTSNPN and CDR2 is SVGIG (reference sequence). The CDR3 spans 15 residues. The V and J ends lost 0 bases and 1 base respectively, with 12 bases between them. This clonotype was counted at least ten times. From RNA transcripts, TCR beta CDR3 regions were amplified. HTBI primers were the set used in a first-round RT-PCR of the TCR CDR3. TCRdb recomputed calls from the multiplex PCR reads with MiXCR, one row per CDR3 protein. The sample has hundreds of thousands of distinct CDR3 sequences; around 13% are singletons.

The genes are TRBV30 and TRBJ1-1; D might be TRBD1 (5 bases). The material sequenced was blood. The sequence was obtained from a woman between 18 and 29 years old with Graves' hyperthyroidism. The CDR3 DNA sequence: TGTGCCTGGAGTGTATGGGCAGGGACGAACACTGAAGCTTTCTTT. Amino acids: CAWSVWAGTNTEAFF.